The present T cell receptor beta chain was sequenced within a study of blood T cell repertoires in COVID-19. Study information: Sites in the United States, Italy and Spain provided acute and convalescent COVID-19 samples. T cells, B-cell-depleted T cells, or PBMCs provided the cDNA or gDNA that served as material.

The authors' processing: Amplification of reference gene primers was used by the study to estimate nucleated cell counts. Measured with immunoSEQ multiplex PCR; TCRdb has only the in-frame clones, and not every one. That table furnishes V, J and clone size, whereas the DNA furnished D and trimming. The profile shows roughly 160,000 clones, more than 70% of them singletons. With 8 bases removed from V and 2 bases from J, the gap between germline ends came to 19 bases. The CDR3 extends over 16 amino acids. Germline V CDR1 and CDR2: LNHNV, YYDKDF (reference sequence). The sequence came from a woman between 65 and 79 years old who had recovered from COVID-19. Sequencing was done on a sample of peripheral blood. J is TRBJ2-1 and V is TRBV15; the D gene is possibly TRBD2 (6 bases). The CDR3 reads CATAEGGGSAYNEQFF. The CDR3, as DNA: TGTGCCACCGCAGAGGGAGGCGGTTCGGCCTACAATGAGCAGTTCTTC.